This T cell receptor (beta chain) was observed in a study of preoperative IRX-2 immunotherapy in early breast cancer (dated by TCRdb to between 2019 and 2020). A remark on this clone: There is no known antigen for this receptor. Base qualities are not recorded, but no much larger clone differs from it by a single base.

The library was made by the immunoSEQ multiplex PCR assay. As stored in TCRdb, this immuneACCESS dataset retains in-frame rearrangements with V and J assigned. A fraction of the clones does not appear; measured against another copy, unresolved V genes explain less than half of the discrepancy, and the remainder lacks a known reason. The sample contains some 30,000 clones, around 83% of them found a single time. Clones ranked in the top ten supply around 2.3% of the sample. The treatment or condition tag for this specimen amounts to: preoperative locoregional IRX-2 cytokine immunotherapy. The samples were obtained from a phase Ib study that tested preoperative, locoregional IRX-2 cytokine immunotherapy meant to prime immune responses. Before surgery, IRX-2 was given to the donors, who were patients with early-stage breast cancer. This TCR derives from a human donor with breast cancer. The specimen comprised lymph node tissue, sampled from a patient treated with IRX-2 immunotherapy.

The DNA is TGTGCCGTCCAGGGGAGCACAGATACGCAGTATTTT. Its protein product is CAVQGSTDTQYF. The V and J genes are TRBV19 and TRBJ2-3; a tentative D match to TRBD1 spans 6 bases. The germline V gene (reference sequence) specifies LNHDA as CDR1 and SQIVND as CDR2. V and J are truncated by 11 bases and 0 bases respectively, leaving an intervening sequence of 9 bases. Spanning cysteine to phenylalanine, the CDR3 consists of 12 amino acids. Left in the record is the CDR3 DNA by itself, 36 bases read in frame from the first base.